The 14 T cell receptor beta chains reported below all come from one sample, sequenced in a study of cytotoxic CD8 clonotypes in ibrutinib-treated CLL. Assay used: immunoSEQ multiplex PCR; TCRdb lists only in-frame clones, some missing. In the table there are about 140,000 clones, approximately 77% of which are singletons. Sequences were derived from PBMCs, sampled after 12 months of ibrutinib treatment. The source is a human donor with chronic lymphocytic leukemia.

The V and J genes are TRBV5-4 and TRBJ2-3, with a tentative D call TRBD2 (6 bases). The CDR3 is made up of 16 amino acids. From germline, CDR1 is SGHNT and CDR2 YYREEE (reference sequence). V was shortened by 1 base and J by 2 bases, with 14 bases between the two germline ends. The CDR3 region has the DNA TGTGCCAGCAGCTTGTTTGGCGGGGTTGTCACAGATACGCAGTATTTT. It translates to CASSLFGGVVTDTQYF.

The J gene is TRBJ1-1, the V gene TRBV9; D gene uncertain. The CDR3 is 13 residues long. In germline, CDR1 is SGDLS, CDR2 YYNGEE. Trimming pared 0 bases from V and 3 bases from J, leaving 6 bases between. The CDR3 nucleotides read TGTGCCAGCAGCGTAGTACCGGACACTGAAGCTTTCTTT. Amino acid sequence: CASSVVPDTEAFF. Supplemented by reference TRBV9 and TRBJ1-1, the full variable domain reads DSGVTQTPKHLITATGQRVTLRCSPRSGDLSVYWYQQSLDQGLQFLIQYYNGEERAKGNILERFSAQQFPDLHSELNLSSLELGDSALYFCASSVVPDTEAFFGQGTRLTVV.

This clone is a singleton in its sample. This chain links TRBV30 with TRBJ2-4; perhaps TRBD2 as D (5 bases). Germline assignment: CDR1 GTSNPN and CDR2 SVGIG (reference sequence). The CDR3 runs 12 residues. V dropped 8 bases and J dropped 3 bases, with 11 bases sitting between them. The CDR3 sequence: CAGVGSKNIQYF. The CDR3 region has the DNA TGTGCCGGAGTAGGGAGCAAAAACATTCAGTACTTC.

The genes are TRBV5-6 and TRBJ1-3; 8 bases are shared with TRBD1. V lost 4 bases, J lost 2 bases, and 14 bases stayed unmatched. The CDR3 has 18 amino acids. Germline V gene sequence: CDR1 SGHDT, CDR2 YYEEEE. CDR3 nucleotide sequence: TGTGCCAGCAGCCCCCTTGGGGCCGGACAGGGACCTGGAAACACCATATATTTT. Translation gives CASSPLGAGQGPGNTIYF.

The J gene is TRBJ2-5, the V gene TRBV7-6, with TRBD1 identical over 7 bases. Germline loops: CDR1 SGHVS, CDR2 FNYEAQ. V shed 5 bases, J shed 5 bases, and the junction held 14 bases outside the gene matches. This CDR3 is built from 16 residues. This CDR3 reads CASSHRDRPFGETQYF. The CDR3, as DNA: TGTGCCAGCAGCCACCGGGACAGACCTTTCGGGGAGACCCAGTACTTC.

This clone was recorded a few times. V is TRBV5-1 and J is TRBJ1-6; TRBD1 is a possible D gene (5 bases). With 5 bases removed from V and 9 bases from J, the gap between germline ends came to 18 bases. Germline V gives CDR1 SGHRS, CDR2 YFSETQ. The CDR3 totals 15 residues. The CDR3 bases are TGCGCCAGCAGTGAGTGGGGGGACCTCGGTTCACCCCTCCACTTT. Protein sequence: CASSEWGDLGSPLHF.

The CDR3 loop reads CASSLGMSDYEQYF. CDR3 nucleotide sequence: TGTGCCAGCAGCTTAGGTATGTCAGACTACGAGCAGTACTTC. This chain links TRBV7-9 with TRBJ2-7; D gene uncertain. Trimming took 1 base from V and 3 from J, leaving 10 bases between them. CDR1 is SEHNR and CDR2 is FQNEAQ in the germline V gene (reference sequence). CDR3 size: 14 residues.

This rearrangement joins TRBV7-2 to TRBJ1-5; a weak D match, TRBD1 (6 bases). The CDR3 has 13 residues. Trimming took off 2 bases at V and 7 bases at J, with 9 bases between the two ends. Germline CDR1 is SGHTA and CDR2 is FQGNSA. This CDR3 reads CASSLQGLQPQHF. CDR3 sequence (DNA): TGTGCCAGCAGCTTACAGGGGTTGCAGCCCCAGCATTTT.

The chain joins TRBV28 to TRBJ1-2, with TRBD1 identical over 7 bases. V lost 6 bases and J lost 8; bases outside the gene matches: 9. Germline CDR1 is MDHEN and CDR2 is SYDVKM. The CDR3 runs 13 residues. CDR3 protein: CASRTGFLRGYTF. In nucleotides, the CDR3 is TGTGCCAGCAGGACAGGGTTCCTTCGGGGCTACACCTTC.

This clone is a singleton in its sample. The DNA of the CDR3 is TGTGCCAGCAGCTTATACCCCGACGGATACGAGCAGTACTTC. Amino acid sequence: CASSLYPDGYEQYF. The V and J genes are TRBV7-9 and TRBJ2-7; D gene unclear. Germline V CDR1 and CDR2: SEHNR, FQNEAQ (reference sequence). The CDR3 contains 14 residues. Trimming removed 2 bases from V and 4 bases from J, with 12 bases in between.

The genes are TRBV28 and TRBJ1-1; D gene unclear. V dropped 3 bases and J dropped 5 bases, with 13 bases sitting between them. This CDR3 region has 14 residues. Germline CDR1 MDHEN, CDR2 SYDVKM. Here the CDR3 DNA reads TGTGCCAGCAGTTTGGAGAGAAGAAAGACTGAAGCTTTCTTT. This gives the protein CASSLERRKTEAFF.

The chain links TRBV5-3 to TRBJ1-5; 8 positions agree with TRBD1. TRBV5-3 is an ORF, with its function uncertain. The CDR3 runs 18 residues. V shed 4 bases, J shed 1 base, and the junction held 13 bases outside the gene matches. CDR3 in amino acids: CARSLYSGGATSNQPQHF. In nucleotides, the CDR3 is TGTGCCAGAAGCCTTTATTCAGGGGGCGCAACAAGCAATCAGCCCCAGCATTTT.

This chain joins TRBV7-6 and TRBJ1-2, with 11 bases identical to TRBD1. This CDR3 has 13 amino acids. CDR1 is SGHVS, CDR2 FNYEAQ, per germline. J gave up 4 bases and V 6 bases, and 1 base lay outside the gene matches. CDR3 sequence reads: CASRGTGGYGYTF. CDR3 coding DNA: TGTGCCAGCAGGGGGACAGGGGGCTATGGCTACACCTTC.

The V call is TRBV19, the J call TRBJ1-1, with D tentatively TRBD1 (6 bases). Trimming left V 4 bases short and J 4 bases short, with 16 bases between. Germline CDR1 reads LNHDA; CDR2 reads SQIVND (reference sequence). This CDR3 region has 15 residues. The CDR3 region has the DNA TGTGCCAGTAGTACCCAACAGGGTCAAGGCACTGAAGCTTTCTTT. Encoded protein: CASSTQQGQGTEAFF.